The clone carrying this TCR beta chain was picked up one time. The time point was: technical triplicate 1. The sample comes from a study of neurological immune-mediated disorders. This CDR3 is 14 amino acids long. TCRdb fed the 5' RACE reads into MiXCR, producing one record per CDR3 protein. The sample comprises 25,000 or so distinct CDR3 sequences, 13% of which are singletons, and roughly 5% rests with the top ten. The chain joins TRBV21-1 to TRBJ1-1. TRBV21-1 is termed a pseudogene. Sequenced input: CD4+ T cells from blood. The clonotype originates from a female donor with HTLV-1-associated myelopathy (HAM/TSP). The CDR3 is CASSKHLRRHEAFF. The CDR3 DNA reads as TGTGCCAGCAGCAAACATCTTAGGAGGCATGAAGCTTTCTTT.